One sample yielded the 17 T cell receptor beta chains listed below, sequenced in a study of T cell responses to AZD1222 COVID-19 vaccine. The table came from immunoSEQ multiplex PCR; TCRdb's copy has only in-frame clones and leaves some out. There are about 210,000 clones in the sample; less than 95% occur only once, and about 1.5% lies in the top ten. The sample in question was peripheral blood, obtained 28 days after the second dose of the MenACWY control vaccine. The receptors come from an adult who received the MenACWY meningococcal vaccine as a control.

J is TRBJ2-7 and V is TRBV9; 10 nucleotides match TRBD2. V was pared by 3 bases and J by 0 bases, with 3 bases of the junction left unmatched. Germline V gene data show CDR1 as SGDLS and CDR2 as YYNGEE. The CDR3 spans 15 residues. The CDR3, as DNA: TGTGCCAGCAGCGCAGAGCGGGGGGGCTCCTACGAGCAGTACTTC. This translates into CASSAERGGSYEQYF.

This clone was seen only once. The gene calls are TRBV29-1 and TRBJ1-1; 10 bases are a match to TRBD1. Germline V gives CDR1 SQVTM, CDR2 ANQGSEA. Trimming removed 6 bases from V and 1 base from J; junction bases left unmatched: 8. CDR3 length: 15 amino acids. The CDR3 spells CSVDKGTGANTEAFF. CDR3 sequence (DNA): TGCAGCGTCGACAAAGGGACAGGGGCGAACACTGAAGCTTTCTTT.

This clone was seen only once. The genes are TRBV29-1 and TRBJ1-2; D unclear. The CDR3 is 14 residues long. Trimming shortened V by 7 bases and J by 4 bases, and 19 bases separated the two germline ends. Per the germline V gene, CDR1 is SQVTM and CDR2 is ANQGSEA. CDR3 region: CSALESGIIYGYTF. DNA of the CDR3: TGCAGCGCCCTCGAGTCGGGGATAATCTATGGCTACACCTTC.

The V gene is TRBV4-3, the J gene TRBJ2-3, with 7 positions matching TRBD2. Trimming removed 1 base from V and 2 bases from J; junction bases left unmatched: 9. The CDR3 is 17 residues long. Germline V gene sequence: CDR1 LGHNA, CDR2 YSLEER. In DNA form, the CDR3 reads TGCGCCAGCAGCCAAGCTGCTCCAGCGGGATACACAGATACGCAGTATTTT. Protein: CASSQAAPAGYTDTQYF.

This chain links TRBV6-1 with TRBJ1-1, with 8 nucleotides matching TRBD1. CDR3 length: 15 amino acids. Losses at the gene ends were 3 bases for V and 4 bases for J; bases not matched to a gene: 7. Germline CDR1 and CDR2: MNHNS and SASEGT. Here the CDR3 DNA reads TGTGCCAGCAGTGAGCACAGGGGGGGTGGCACTGAAGCTTTCTTT. It is translated as CASSEHRGGGTEAFF.

The chain couples TRBV5-6 to TRBJ1-2; 8 bases match TRBD1. After removal of 5 bases from V and 5 bases from J, the junction contained 2 bases not matched to a gene. Per germline, CDR1 SGHDT and CDR2 YYEEEE. The CDR3 consists of 12 residues. CDR3 amino acids: CASRQGVYGYTF. DNA for the CDR3: TGTGCCAGCAGACAGGGGGTTTATGGCTACACCTTC.

The V and J genes are TRBV4-2 and TRBJ1-4, with unresolved D. The germline V gene encodes CDR1 LGHNA and CDR2 YNFKEQ. The CDR3 runs to 15 residues. Trimming took 0 bases from V and 0 from J, leaving 5 bases between them. Here the CDR3 reads CASSQDRTTNEKLFF. The CDR3, as DNA: TGTGCCAGCAGCCAAGATCGGACAACTAATGAAAAACTGTTTTTT.

This chain connects TRBV24-1 to TRBJ2-1; 8 bases fit TRBD2. CDR3 length equals 15 residues. CDR1 and CDR2 (germline): KGHDR, SFDVKD. V lost 3 bases, J lost 4 bases, and 4 bases stayed unmatched. CDR3 protein: CATSDPTSGYNEQFF. The CDR3 region has the DNA TGTGCCACCAGTGATCCTACTAGCGGATACAATGAGCAGTTCTTC.

The chain links TRBV4-2 to TRBJ1-1, with D hard to call. From germline, CDR1 is LGHNA and CDR2 YNFKEQ. CDR3 length: 14 residues. Trimming removed 4 bases at V and 1 base at J, with 10 bases between. DNA for the CDR3: TGTGCCAGCAGCCTAACTGTGACGAACACTGAAGCTTTCTTT. This translates into CASSLTVTNTEAFF.

This chain links TRBV27 with TRBJ2-3, with 7 positions matching TRBD1. V shed 5 bases and J 1 base; nucleotides not matched to a gene: 6. The CDR3 has 15 amino acids. Germline lookup yields CDR1 MNHEY and CDR2 SMNVEV (reference sequence). This CDR3 is CASSPLDRRTDTQYF. The CDR3 region has the DNA TGTGCCAGCAGTCCATTGGACAGGCGCACAGATACGCAGTATTTT.

The chain joins TRBV27 to TRBJ2-7; D is unclear. Germline V lookup: CDR1 MNHEY, CDR2 SMNVEV (reference sequence). The CDR3 loop spans 14 amino acids. V gave up 2 bases and J gave up 7 bases, with 15 bases separating them. DNA for the CDR3: TGTGCCAGCAGTTTAAGCTGGTATCTAAAAGAGCAGTACTTC. Its translation is CASSLSWYLKEQYF.

The chain employs TRBV2 and TRBJ1-4, with 7 bases lining up with TRBD1. Looked up from germline, CDR1 is SNHLY and CDR2 is FYNNEI. V shed 10 bases and J 5 bases; nucleotides not matched to a gene: 10. There are 14 residues in the CDR3. CDR3 nucleotides: TGTGCCACTAAAGAGGGACAGAGAAATGAAAAACTGTTTTTT. Its translation is CATKEGQRNEKLFF.

The V and J genes are TRBV28 and TRBJ1-4, with D perhaps TRBD1 (5 bases). CDR1 and CDR2 (germline): MDHEN, SYDVKM. The CDR3 runs to 16 residues. The V end was cut by 3 bases, the J end by 2 bases, with 13 bases between. The CDR3 sequence is CASSFPGMRTNEKLFF. CDR3 DNA sequence: TGTGCCAGCAGTTTCCCAGGGATGCGCACTAATGAAAAACTGTTTTTT. Combining the CDR3 with reference TRBV28 and TRBJ1-4 gives the whole variable domain DVKVTQSSRYLVKRTGEKVFLECVQDMDHENMFWYRQDPGLGLRLIYFSYDVKMKEKGDIPEGYSVSREKKERFSLILESASTNQTSMYLCASSFPGMRTNEKLFFGSGTQLSVL.

This clone was counted a single time. The chain uses TRBV2 and TRBJ1-1; no definite D call. The CDR3 extends over 14 amino acids. V was trimmed by 6 bases and J by 3 bases, leaving 14 bases between them. Germline-derived CDR1 and CDR2 are SNHLY and FYNNEI. As DNA, the CDR3 is TGTGCCAGCAGCGCAATAAGGGCCGACACTGAAGCTTTCTTT. Amino acids: CASSAIRADTEAFF. The full variable domain, completed using reference TRBV2 and TRBJ1-1, is EPEVTQTPSHQVTQMGQEVILRCVPISNHLYFYWYRQILGQKVEFLVSFYNNEISEKSEIFDDQFSVERPDGSNFTLKIRSTKLEDSAMYFCASSAIRADTEAFFGQGTRLTVV.

The chain's CDR3 is CASSQEGPGGSYNEQFF. Written as DNA, the CDR3 is TGTGCCAGCAGCCAAGAGGGCCCGGGGGGGTCGTACAATGAGCAGTTCTTC. The chain is built from TRBV4-2 and TRBJ2-1, with 8 bases aligning to TRBD2. The V and J ends lost 0 bases and 4 bases, in that order; junction bases with no gene match: 8. Germline values: CDR1 LGHNA, CDR2 YNFKEQ. The CDR3 is 17 residues long.

The V gene is TRBV6-5, the J gene TRBJ2-5; TRBD1 is a possible D gene (8 bases). Trimming shortened V by 7 bases and J by 7 bases, and 16 bases separated the two germline ends. Germline-derived CDR1 and CDR2 are MNHEY and SVGAGI. The CDR3 runs to 13 residues. The CDR3 coding sequence is TGTGCCAGCAAAGACAGGGGAGGGGGGACCCAGTACTTC. Its translation: CASKDRGGGTQYF.

This clone was counted a few times. This chain connects TRBV4-1 to TRBJ2-7; TRBD2 is a possible D gene (7 bases). The CDR3 is 16 residues long. The V and J ends lost 4 bases and 10 bases respectively, with 26 bases between them. CDR1 and CDR2 from the germline V gene are MGHRA and YSYEKL. This CDR3 is CASSPALMRGPRDQYF. CDR3 nucleotide sequence: TGCGCCAGCAGCCCAGCCCTGATGCGGGGGCCTCGGGATCAGTACTTC.